This note documents a single T cell receptor beta chain sequence. Antigen specificity is unknown. In germline, CDR1 is SNHLY, CDR2 FYNNEI. V was clipped by 5 bases and J by 4 bases; unmatched bases: 10. There are 16 residues in the CDR3. The PCR employed 60 Vbeta primers together with 13 Jbeta primers. TCRdb's table, derived via immunoSEQ multiplex PCR, lists solely in-frame clones and lacks some. The sample consists of a few hundred thousand clones, 80% to 90% of them appearing once. This entry belongs to a study of cytomegalovirus exposure and HLA in healthy donors. Study-level results: Presence/absence analyses took donor sequencing depth as roughly uniform.

The receptor comes from a woman aged 18-29 years in good health and CMV-seronegative. The chain carries TRBV2 and TRBJ2-5, with 10 bases aligning to TRBD1. Sequencing was performed on PBMCs. The CDR3 region has the DNA TGTGCCAGCAGTAGAGGGACAGGGGAGGGCCGAGAGACCCAGTACTTC. Translated, it gives CASSRGTGEGRETQYF.